Below are 12 T cell receptor beta chains sequenced from a single sample in a study of regulatory T cells in long-lasting Graves disease. iRepertoire HTBI primers and Arm-PCR of CDR3 regions built TCR beta libraries. TCRdb passed the multiplex PCR reads through MiXCR, listing each CDR3 protein once. The profile covers about 470,000 distinct CDR3 sequences, with 15% appearing a single time and around 17% taken by the ten largest. Documented time point: newly diagnosed GD, antithyroid drugs for less than 3 months. Extracted PBMC RNA gave rise to the TCR library. These data were likewise used in another study, on T cells in Graves' hyperthyroidism and ophthalmopathy.

The specimen comprised peripheral blood mononuclear cells (PBMCs), sampled at new diagnosis, from a patient treated with antithyroid drugs. The source is a woman in her twenties or thirties with Graves disease.

This clonotype has a count of ten or more. The CDR3 bases are TGTGCCAGCAGTTTTCGAACCTACAATGAGCAGTTCTTC. It codes for CASSFRTYNEQFF. The chain combines TRBV12-3 or TRBV12-4 with TRBJ2-1, with D hard to call. Trimming stripped 3 bases from V and 2 bases from J, with 5 bases between. CDR3 length: 13 amino acids.

CDR3 sequence: CSASGLQGANYGYTF. The DNA of the CDR3 is TGCAGTGCTAGTGGTTTGCAGGGAGCAAACTATGGCTACACCTTC. This chain links TRBV20-1 with TRBJ1-2; maybe TRBD1 (5 bases). With 3 bases removed from V and 2 bases from J, the gap between germline ends came to 16 bases. Germline V gene sequence: CDR1 DFQATT, CDR2 SNEGSKA (reference sequence). The CDR3 consists of 15 residues.

This clonotype has only a few counts. The chain's CDR3 is CASSINRGKNTEAFF. The CDR3 DNA reads as TGTGCCAGTAGTATAAACAGGGGAAAGAACACTGAAGCTTTCTTT. The chain employs TRBV19 and TRBJ1-1; TRBD1 agrees at 7 bases. CDR1 and CDR2 (germline): LNHDA, SQIVND (reference sequence). V shed 2 bases, J shed 1 base, and the junction held 4 bases outside the gene matches. The CDR3 consists of 15 residues.

The chain has TRBV7-2 and TRBJ2-1; 7 nucleotides match TRBD2. V trimming: 5 bases; J trimming: 4 bases; junction bases outside the gene matches: 14. The CDR3 is 17 amino acids. Germline V gene sequence: CDR1 SGHTA, CDR2 FQGNSA. The DNA for the CDR3 is TGTGCCAGCAGCCCCCACAGACTAGCAGTACGTTACAATGAGCAGTTCTTC. Protein product: CASSPHRLAVRYNEQFF. The whole variable domain, filled in from reference TRBV7-2 and TRBJ2-1, reads GAGVSQSPSNKVTEKGKDVELRCDPISGHTALYWYRQSLGQGLEFLIYFQGNSAPDKSGLPSDRFSAERTGGSVSTLTIQRTQQEDSAVYLCASSPHRLAVRYNEQFFGPGTRLTVL.

This clonotype was found many times. The chain couples TRBV4-1 to TRBJ1-2; no definite D call. V gave up 0 bases and J gave up 4 bases, with 3 bases separating them. Germline V gene lookup returns CDR1 MGHRA and CDR2 YSYEKL. This CDR3 region has 12 residues. CDR3 residues: CASSQDSYGYTF. The CDR3 bases are TGCGCCAGCAGCCAAGACTCCTATGGCTACACCTTC.

The sample holds a few counts of this clonotype. V and J are TRBV20-1 and TRBJ2-7; 12 nucleotides agree with TRBD2. Germline V gene lookup returns CDR1 DFQATT and CDR2 SNEGSKA (reference sequence). Germline trimming cut 6 bases from V and 0 bases from J; bases unmatched to any gene: 3. The CDR3 consists of 14 residues. CDR3 loop: CSATTSGSSYEQYF. CDR3 bases: TGCAGTGCGACGACTAGCGGGAGCTCCTACGAGCAGTACTTC.

In its sample, this clonotype was seen many times. The gene calls are TRBV11-2 and TRBJ2-3; 8 nucleotides align to TRBD1. With 5 bases clipped from V and 5 bases from J, the junction kept 12 bases outside the gene matches. CDR1 SGHAT and CDR2 FQNNGV come from the germline V gene. The CDR3 sequence is 16 residues long. The CDR3 nucleotides read TGTGCCAGCAGCGGGCGCCTGGACAGGGCACGAGATACGCAGTATTTT. Translating gives CASSGRLDRARDTQYF. The full variable domain, completed using reference TRBV11-2 and TRBJ2-3, is EAGVAQSPRYKIIEKRQSVAFWCNPISGHATLYWYQQILGQGPKLLIQFQNNGVVDDSQLPKDRFSAERLKGVDSTLKIQPAKLEDSAVYLCASSGRLDRARDTQYFGPGTRLTVL.

This clonotype appeared a few times. The chain employs TRBV6-1 and TRBJ2-7; a possible D gene is TRBD2 (5 bases). Germline V CDR1 and CDR2: MNHNS, SASEGT. The V and J ends lost 4 bases and 6 bases respectively, with 16 bases between them. The CDR3 extends over 14 amino acids. CDR3: CASSVGEGLFEQYF. The CDR3 bases are TGTGCCAGCAGTGTAGGAGAGGGCCTTTTCGAGCAGTACTTC.

The chain carries TRBV4-1 and TRBJ2-7; D possibly uses TRBD1 or TRBD2 (8 bases each). Per germline, CDR1 MGHRA and CDR2 YSYEKL. V dropped 4 bases and J dropped 1 base, with 17 bases sitting between them. This CDR3 is 16 amino acids long. The CDR3 DNA reads as TGCGCCAGCAGCCGGACAGGGCGGGGGGCATCCTACGAGCAGTACTTC. This encodes CASSRTGRGASYEQYF.

This clonotype came up a few times. The chain joins TRBV11-2 to TRBJ1-1; a weak D match, TRBD1 (5 bases). V was shortened by 4 bases and J by 1 base, with 16 bases between the two germline ends. CDR1 is SGHAT and CDR2 is FQNNGV in the germline V gene. The CDR3 sequence is 16 residues long. CDR3 sequence (DNA): TGTGCCAGCAGCTGGATGGCCCCGGACAAGAACACTGAAGCTTTCTTT. Its protein is CASSWMAPDKNTEAFF.

Points on this clonotype: One end of the junction is discordant with germline, which a read error may explain. CDR3 sequence (DNA): TGTGCCTGGAACCCTGAAGCTTTCTTT. It yields the protein CAWNPEAFF. This chain joins TRBV30 and TRBJ1-1, with D unresolved. The CDR3 length is 9 residues. CDR1 is GTSNPN, CDR2 SVGIG, per germline (reference sequence).

This clonotype was seen at least ten times. DNA for the CDR3: TGTGCCAGCAGTTTAGTTCTCCAAACTCGGACTGAAGCTTTCTTT. Translation gives CASSLVLQTRTEAFF. V is TRBV12-3 or TRBV12-4 and J is TRBJ1-1, with D unresolved. V was pared by 1 base and J by 5 bases, with 14 bases between. This CDR3 contains 15 residues.